This T cell receptor (beta chain) is drawn from a study of T cells in Graves' hyperthyroidism and ophthalmopathy. With respect to this clonotype: Antigen specificity is unknown. With a much larger clone just one base away, this may be a read error.

Germline V CDR1 and CDR2: SQVTM, ANQGSEA. This CDR3 contains 14 residues. Amplified regions were TCR beta CDR3 sequences from RNA transcripts. HTBI primers were the set used in a first-round RT-PCR of the TCR CDR3. TCRdb independently ran MiXCR on the multiplex PCR reads; one entry per CDR3 protein. The table records hundreds of thousands of distinct CDR3 sequences, roughly 14% of them present only once. Whole-study results and caveats: With a median lead of roughly 6.2 months before onset, the model predicted ophthalmopathy.

Any patient presenting with uncontrolled infection, other autoimmune disease, pregnancy or lactation was left out. PBMCs were sourced from more than 9 ml fresh peripheral blood. The material sequenced was blood. The TCR originated in a man between 18 and 29 years old with Graves' ophthalmopathy. The gene calls are TRBV29-1 and TRBJ2-1, with 8 bases matching TRBD2. The CDR3 coding sequence is TGCAGCGTGGCGGGAGGCCCAGGTTGGAATGAGCAGTCCTTC. It encodes CSVAGGPGWNEQSF.